The T cell receptor beta chain under discussion was sequenced for a study of blood T cell repertoires in COVID-19. Study context: Sites across the United States, Italy and Spain contributed samples from acute and convalescent COVID-19. From T cells, B-cell-depleted T cells, or PBMCs came the material, which was cDNA or gDNA.

Germline assignment: CDR1 SGHRS and CDR2 YFSETQ. Trimming left V 4 bases short and J 1 base short, with 8 bases between. The CDR3 is 13 residues long. In the source study's methods: Nucleated cell number was recorded as an estimate derived from reference gene primer amplification. TCRdb's table, derived via immunoSEQ multiplex PCR, lists solely in-frame clones and lacks some. D and trimming were read from the DNA, whereas the V and J calls and clone size are those reported in that table. This sample has some 130,000 clones, with roughly nine tenths found just once. The clonotype originates from a man aged 45 to 65 with active COVID-19. Sequencing used peripheral blood. The rearrangement uses TRBV5-1 and TRBJ2-5, with no clear D. Here the CDR3 reads CASSPSPQETQYF. CDR3 nucleotide sequence: TGCGCCAGCAGCCCCAGTCCCCAAGAGACCCAGTACTTC.